This T cell receptor (beta chain) originates from a study of vaccination effects on CD4 cells after COVID-19. Study observations and caveats: The study enrolled few convalescent patients and sampled no early post-infection timepoints.

Some clones are missing from TCRdb's copy, which holds only in-frame ones; the method was immunoSEQ multiplex PCR. Seen here are about 20,000 clones, just under 75% observed once, and the top ten hold around 40%. Expansion of antigen-specific CD4+ T cells with viral peptide pools was carried out by the ViraFEST assay before sequencing. The culture ran for around nine days before CD4+ T cells were isolated. Infection with SARS-CoV-2 occurred in the person between March and December 2020, and PCR confirmed it. Wells each received 1.5 million to 2.5 million PBMC, cultured with about 10 IU/ml IL-2 and around 9.8 ug/ml peptides. The CDR3 is 14 residues long. Trimming left V 5 bases short and J 5 bases short, with 14 bases between. From germline, CDR1 is SNHLY and CDR2 FYNNEI. This clone was detected a few times. The antigen is unknown.

V gene TRBV2 combines with J gene TRBJ2-3; D possibly corresponds to TRBD2 (5 bases). This material consisted of CD4+ T cells from PBMCs cultured with a peptide pool, taken before COVID-19 vaccination. This clonotype originated in a human donor who had a prior SARS-CoV-2 infection. The CDR3 sequence: CASSLAGEGDTQYF. The CDR3 DNA follows: TGTGCCAGCAGTCTGGCGGGTGAAGGAGATACGCAGTATTTT.